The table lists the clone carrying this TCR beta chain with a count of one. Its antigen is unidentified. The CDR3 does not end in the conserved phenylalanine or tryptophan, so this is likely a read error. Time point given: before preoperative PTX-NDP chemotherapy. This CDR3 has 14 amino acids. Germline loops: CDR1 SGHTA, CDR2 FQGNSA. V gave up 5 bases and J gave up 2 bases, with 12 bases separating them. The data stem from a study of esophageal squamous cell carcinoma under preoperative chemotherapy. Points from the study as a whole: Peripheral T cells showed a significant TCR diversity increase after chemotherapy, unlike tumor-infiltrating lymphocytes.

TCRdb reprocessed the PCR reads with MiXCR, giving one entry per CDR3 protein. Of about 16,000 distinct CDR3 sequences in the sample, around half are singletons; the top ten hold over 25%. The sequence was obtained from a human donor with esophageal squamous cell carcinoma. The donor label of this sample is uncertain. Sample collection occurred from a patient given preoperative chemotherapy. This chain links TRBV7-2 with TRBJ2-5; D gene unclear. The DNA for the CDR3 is TGTGCCAGCAGCCCCGGCGCAGCTCAAGAGACCCAGTACTTG. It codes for CASSPGAAQETQYL.